This T cell receptor (beta chain) was sequenced for a study of early T cells in non-severe SARS-CoV-2 infection. Germline V gene sequence: CDR1 MNHNS, CDR2 SASEGT. The CDR3 length is 14 residues. Trimming cost V 0 bases and J 7 bases, with 10 bases left between them. The sample holds a few counts of this clonotype. Its specificity is not known. Individual cDNA molecules received unique molecular identifiers. TCRdb re-called the 5' RACE reads through MiXCR, storing one row per CDR3 protein. Of around 61,000 distinct CDR3 sequences in the sample, approximately 12% were seen once. Study-level points and caveats: A preference for anti-spike CD8 responses marked VDJdb matching, which missed private and CD4 specificities.

This chain joins TRBV6-1 and TRBJ1-5; D gene unclear. The receptor was derived from an adult who was a healthcare worker with PCR-confirmed SARS-CoV-2 infection or an uninfected control (not recorded which). The sample taken for sequencing was whole blood. Here the CDR3 reads CASSEALTAQPQHF. The CDR3 DNA reads TGTGCCAGCAGTGAAGCCCTCACAGCGCAGCCCCAGCATTTT.